Below, 29 T cell receptor beta chains from the same sample are listed, as sequenced in a study of T cell clones after liver transplantation. TCRdb's table, derived via immunoSEQ multiplex PCR, lists solely in-frame clones and lacks some. The sample contains tens of thousands of clones, about 88% of which appear only once. The material was CD4+ T cells from blood, obtained before liver transplant. Receptors were obtained from a human donor who received a liver transplant.

The chain links TRBV10-3 to TRBJ1-6; D call uncertain. This CDR3 is 14 amino acids long. Germline CDR1 reads ENHRY; CDR2 reads SYGVKD. Between the trimmed V and J ends, which lost 0 bases and 10 bases, there was a span of 10 bases. CDR3: CAISESFGRSPLHF. The CDR3 DNA reads as TGTGCCATCAGTGAGTCCTTCGGCCGGTCACCCCTCCACTTT.

The J gene is TRBJ2-7, the V gene TRBV7-9; D may be TRBD1 (5 bases). With 5 bases removed from V and 0 bases from J, the gap between germline ends came to 11 bases. CDR1 SEHNR and CDR2 FQNEAQ come from the germline V gene (reference sequence). There are 14 residues in the CDR3. CDR3 coding DNA: TGTGCCAGCAGCCCACGGACAAGCTCCTACGAGCAGTACTTC. Translated, it gives CASSPRTSSYEQYF.

This clone has more than one count but fewer than ten. The chain joins TRBV4-2 to TRBJ2-3; 15 bases map to TRBD2. The CDR3 is 21 residues long. After removal of 4 bases from V and 2 bases from J, the junction contained 16 bases not matched to a gene. Per the germline V gene, CDR1 is LGHNA and CDR2 is YNFKEQ. The CDR3 DNA reads TGTGCCAGCAGCCGATCCCCCGGGACTAGCGGGAGGTTAGGGGACACAGATACGCAGTATTTT. It codes for CASSRSPGTSGRLGDTDTQYF.

This chain connects TRBV7-8 to TRBJ1-2; 7 nucleotides line up with TRBD1. The V gene end was trimmed by 5 bases and the J gene end by 2 bases; junction bases not matched to a gene: 8. Germline V gene data show CDR1 as SGHVS and CDR2 as FQNEAQ. This CDR3 has 15 amino acids. The CDR3 nucleotides read TGTGCCAGCAGCCCTAGTTCGACAGGGAACTATGGCTACACCTTC. Protein product: CASSPSSTGNYGYTF.

V usage is TRBV5-1 and J usage is TRBJ1-1, with a weak D call TRBD1 (5 bases). Germline V gene data show CDR1 as SGHRS and CDR2 as YFSETQ. Trimming shortened V by 1 base and J by 4 bases, and 20 bases separated the two germline ends. This CDR3 region has 17 residues. The CDR3 loop is CASSLLSGIPLGTEAFF. The CDR3 DNA follows: TGCGCCAGCAGCTTGTTGTCAGGGATCCCCTTGGGCACTGAAGCTTTCTTT.

The chain recombines TRBV12-5 with TRBJ2-3; the D gene is possibly TRBD2 (7 bases). The CDR3 contains 15 residues. Germline V CDR1 and CDR2: LGHNT, FRNRAP. V gave up 9 bases and J gave up 4 bases, with 20 bases separating them. The CDR3 coding sequence is TGTGCTAGAGGATCGGGGGGCCCCGGATCAGATACGCAGTATTTT. This gives the protein CARGSGGPGSDTQYF.

The chain joins TRBV5-1 to TRBJ2-7; 7 bases align to TRBD2. The CDR3 covers 16 residues. Germline V gene lookup returns CDR1 SGHRS and CDR2 YFSETQ. V shed 4 bases and J 5 bases; nucleotides not matched to a gene: 15. The CDR3 DNA follows: TGCGCCAGCAGCCACACCCAAGGCGGGAGACCTAACGAGCAGTACTTC. Its protein is CASSHTQGGRPNEQYF. Together with reference TRBV5-1 and TRBJ2-7, the CDR3 gives the full variable domain: KAGVTQTPRYLIKTRGQQVTLSCSPISGHRSVSWYQQTPGQGLQFLFEYFSETQRNKGNFPGRFSGRQFSNSRSEMNVSTLELGDSALYLCASSHTQGGRPNEQYFGPGTRLTVT.

This chain links TRBV30 with TRBJ2-5; the match to TRBD1 covers 7 bases. Per the germline V gene, CDR1 is GTSNPN and CDR2 is SVGIG (reference sequence). Losses at the gene ends were 1 base for V and 6 bases for J; bases not matched to a gene: 5. The CDR3 loop spans 13 amino acids. CDR3 in amino acids: CAWSEGAAKTQYF. The CDR3 DNA reads as TGTGCCTGGAGTGAGGGGGCGGCAAAGACCCAGTACTTC.

The chain joins TRBV7-2 to TRBJ1-1; D gene unclear. The ends were cut back, 4 bases at V and 3 bases at J, with 9 bases in the middle. CDR3 length: 13 amino acids. Germline V gives CDR1 SGHTA, CDR2 FQGNSA. CDR3 DNA sequence: TGTGCCAGCAGCTCGAAACAGTACACTGAAGCTTTCTTT. It yields the protein CASSSKQYTEAFF.

The rearrangement links TRBV5-4 to TRBJ2-1; possible D gene TRBD2, 5 bases. The CDR3 runs 13 residues. Per the germline V gene, CDR1 is SGHNT and CDR2 is YYREEE (reference sequence). The V and J ends lost 6 bases and 10 bases respectively, with 17 bases between them. Written as DNA, the CDR3 is TGTGCCAGCAACCCCCCAGACCGGGGAGAGCAGTTCTTC. It specifies CASNPPDRGEQFF. Using reference TRBV5-4 and TRBJ2-1 for the parts outside the CDR3, the full variable domain is ETGVTQSPTHLIKTRGQQVTLRCSSQSGHNTVSWYQQALGQGPQFIFQYYREEENGRGNFPPRFSGLQFPNYSSELNVNALELDDSALYLCASNPPDRGEQFFGPGTRLTVL.

This clone was counted a few times. The rearrangement joins TRBV6-5 to TRBJ1-4; 9 bases are a match to TRBD1. V was clipped by 6 bases and J by 5 bases; unmatched bases: 4. The CDR3 runs to 14 residues. Germline loops: CDR1 MNHEY, CDR2 SVGAGI. The DNA for the CDR3 is TGTGCCAGCAGAACCGACAGGGGGAATGAAAAACTGTTTTTT. Translated, it gives CASRTDRGNEKLFF.

The V and J genes are TRBV6-5 and TRBJ2-1; 8 bases line up with TRBD2. The V gene end was trimmed by 5 bases and the J gene end by 7 bases; junction bases not matched to a gene: 10. Germline V gives CDR1 MNHEY, CDR2 SVGAGI. This CDR3 spans 15 amino acids. The CDR3 nucleotides read TGTGCCAGCAGTGTAGACTTAGCGGGGAATAATGAGCAGTTCTTC. Its protein product is CASSVDLAGNNEQFF.

This chain joins TRBV28 and TRBJ1-2, with D possibly being TRBD1 (6 bases). V was pared by 4 bases and J by 4 bases, with 10 bases between. Germline V lookup: CDR1 MDHEN, CDR2 SYDVKM. The CDR3 runs to 13 residues. The CDR3 sequence: CASSSTGLYGYTF. The CDR3 nucleotides are TGTGCCAGCAGTTCGACAGGTCTCTATGGCTACACCTTC.

This chain uses TRBV7-9 with TRBJ2-2; tentatively, D is TRBD1 (5 bases). CDR1 and CDR2 (germline): SEHNR, FQNEAQ (reference sequence). The CDR3 consists of 15 residues. Trimming cost V 1 base and J 1 base, with 7 bases left between them. CDR3 loop: CASSLVTGNTGELFF. The CDR3 bases are TGTGCCAGCAGCTTAGTTACAGGGAACACCGGGGAGCTGTTTTTT.

The V gene is TRBV5-4, the J gene TRBJ1-6; TRBD1 matches 11 bases. Per germline, CDR1 SGHNT and CDR2 YYREEE (reference sequence). The length of the CDR3 is 17 residues. Trimming removed 2 bases from V and 7 bases from J; junction bases left unmatched: 8. The chain's CDR3 is CASSFVSGTGGNSPLHF. CDR3 sequence (DNA): TGTGCCAGCAGCTTTGTCTCCGGGACAGGGGGAAATTCACCCCTCCACTTT. Full variable domain (remainder filled in from reference TRBV5-4 and TRBJ1-6): ETGVTQSPTHLIKTRGQQVTLRCSSQSGHNTVSWYQQALGQGPQFIFQYYREEENGRGNFPPRFSGLQFPNYSSELNVNALELDDSALYLCASSFVSGTGGNSPLHFGNGTRLTVT.

As regards this clone: At the DNA level, this CDR3 is encoded by other sequences in the same sample as well. The gene calls are TRBV20-1 and TRBJ2-7; no clear D gene. V dropped 3 bases and J dropped 4 bases, with 7 bases sitting between them. Per the germline V gene, CDR1 is DFQATT and CDR2 is SNEGSKA (reference sequence). This CDR3 has 11 amino acids. The CDR3 here is CSASNTYEQYF. For the CDR3, the DNA is TGCAGTGCTAGTAATACTTACGAGCAGTACTTC.

V gene TRBV21-1 combines with J gene TRBJ2-1; the table calls TRBD1, which could not be checked here. TRBV21-1 is annotated as a pseudogene. The CDR3 has 18 residues. The CDR3 coding sequence is TGTGCCAGCAGCACTCCCGGGGACAGGGGCAGGCTTAACAGTGAGCAGTTCTTC. Amino acid sequence: CASSTPGDRGRLNSEQFF.

The rearrangement joins TRBV6-5 to TRBJ2-7; no firm D call. Trimming pared 6 bases from V and 4 bases from J, leaving 13 bases between. CDR1 is MNHEY and CDR2 is SVGAGI in the germline V gene. The CDR3 has 13 amino acids. In DNA form, the CDR3 reads TGTGCCAGCAGATTTCATACAGAGTACGAGCAGTACTTC. Amino acid sequence: CASRFHTEYEQYF.

V gene TRBV6-6 combines with J gene TRBJ2-3, with 11 bases aligning to TRBD2. The V gene end was trimmed by 0 bases and the J gene end by 8 bases; junction bases not matched to a gene: 4. Germline V gene data show CDR1 as MNHNY and CDR2 as SVGAGI (reference sequence). This CDR3 region has 15 residues. In DNA, the CDR3 is TGTGCCAGCAGTTACTCAGGGGGACTAGCGGCTACGCAGTATTTT. It translates to CASSYSGGLAATQYF.

V is TRBV7-9 and J is TRBJ1-1; possible D gene TRBD1, 5 bases. Trimming pared 1 base from V and 12 bases from J, leaving 12 bases between. Germline values: CDR1 SEHNR, CDR2 FQNEAQ (reference sequence). The CDR3 is 12 amino acids. CDR3 coding DNA: TGTGCCAGCAGCTTAGGGTCAGGGACCCCTTTCTTT. Its translation is CASSLGSGTPFF.

The DNA for the CDR3 is TGCGCCAGCAGCTCCGGTAGGGCTGAAGCTTTCTTT. The encoded protein is CASSSGRAEAFF. This sequence joins TRBV5-1 and TRBJ1-1; D call uncertain. Germline CDR1 and CDR2: SGHRS and YFSETQ. The CDR3 totals 12 residues. Trimming took 3 bases from V and 6 from J, leaving 9 bases between them.

The V call is TRBV7-2, the J call TRBJ1-1; D possibly corresponds to TRBD1 (5 bases). The CDR3 is 16 residues long. Trimming cost V 5 bases and J 9 bases, with 25 bases left between them. Germline lookup yields CDR1 SGHTA and CDR2 FQGNSA. The CDR3 spells CASSEILGTDYRKAFF. In DNA, the CDR3 is TGTGCCAGCAGCGAGATACTTGGGACCGACTATCGGAAAGCTTTCTTT.

Concerning this clone itself: The junction departs from germline at one end; a sequencing error may be responsible. The chain employs TRBV7-7 and TRBJ2-2; TRBD1 matches at 7 bases. Germline CDR1 SSHAT, CDR2 FNYEAQ (reference sequence). The CDR3 is 15 residues long. The CDR3 DNA follows: TGTGCTAGCAGCTTAGAGACAGGGATCACCGGGGAGCTGTTTTTT. It codes for CASSLETGITGELFF.

The rearrangement links TRBV18 to TRBJ2-1, with D tentatively TRBD2 (6 bases). Trimming stripped 3 bases from V and 0 bases from J, with 6 bases between. The V gene's germline CDR1 is KGHSH and CDR2 LQKENI. This CDR3 is built from 14 residues. The CDR3 reads CASSPTSSYNEQFF. CDR3 bases: TGTGCCAGCTCACCGACTAGCTCCTACAATGAGCAGTTCTTC.

This clone was picked up a small number of times. V is TRBV6-6 and J is TRBJ2-7, with a weak D call TRBD1 (6 bases). The germline CDR1 and CDR2 sequences are MNHNY and SVGAGI (reference sequence). The germline V and J ends were trimmed by 4 bases and 1 base, with 14 bases remaining between them. CDR3 length: 15 amino acids. In DNA form, the CDR3 reads TGTGCCAGCAGTTGGGGACAATCTAGGTCCTACGAGCAGTACTTC. Translated: CASSWGQSRSYEQYF.

The chain is built from TRBV7-9 and TRBJ2-1, with 10 nucleotides matching TRBD1. V shed 5 bases, J shed 3 bases, and the junction held 10 bases outside the gene matches. The CDR3 is 17 amino acids. From germline, CDR1 is SEHNR and CDR2 FQNEAQ (reference sequence). In nucleotides, the CDR3 is TGTGCCAGCAGCAATCAAGACCGGGACAGGGGCTACAATGAGCAGTTCTTC. Its protein is CASSNQDRDRGYNEQFF.

J is TRBJ2-1 and V is TRBV7-9; TRBD2 aligns across 10 bases. Unmatched junction bases numbered 12, after V lost 3 bases and J lost 7 bases. Germline CDR1 reads SEHNR; CDR2 reads FQNEAQ (reference sequence). The CDR3 totals 17 residues. The CDR3 region has the DNA TGTGCCAGCAGCTTTTCCGGGACGGCTAGCGGGAGAAATGAGCAGTTCTTC. This translates into CASSFSGTASGRNEQFF.

In this sample, this clone turned up once. The chain recombines TRBV7-2 with TRBJ2-1; 12 bases align to TRBD2. The CDR3 is 15 amino acids. J was trimmed by 9 bases and V by 4 bases; bases with no gene match: 7. CDR1 SGHTA and CDR2 FQGNSA come from the germline V gene. DNA for the CDR3: TGTGCCAGCAGCTCTAGCGGGAGGGCCGATACTGAGCAGTTCTTC. It translates to CASSSSGRADTEQFF.

The V gene is TRBV6-1, the J gene TRBJ2-1, with D possibly TRBD1 on 6 matching bases. The CDR3 sequence is 18 residues long. Germline CDR1 and CDR2: MNHNS and SASEGT. Between the trimmed V and J ends, which lost 0 bases and 2 bases, there was a span of 17 bases. The CDR3 DNA is TGTGCCAGCAGTGAAGCGGGGACATCTTTAAGAGCCTACAATGAGCAGTTCTTC. The encoded protein is CASSEAGTSLRAYNEQFF.